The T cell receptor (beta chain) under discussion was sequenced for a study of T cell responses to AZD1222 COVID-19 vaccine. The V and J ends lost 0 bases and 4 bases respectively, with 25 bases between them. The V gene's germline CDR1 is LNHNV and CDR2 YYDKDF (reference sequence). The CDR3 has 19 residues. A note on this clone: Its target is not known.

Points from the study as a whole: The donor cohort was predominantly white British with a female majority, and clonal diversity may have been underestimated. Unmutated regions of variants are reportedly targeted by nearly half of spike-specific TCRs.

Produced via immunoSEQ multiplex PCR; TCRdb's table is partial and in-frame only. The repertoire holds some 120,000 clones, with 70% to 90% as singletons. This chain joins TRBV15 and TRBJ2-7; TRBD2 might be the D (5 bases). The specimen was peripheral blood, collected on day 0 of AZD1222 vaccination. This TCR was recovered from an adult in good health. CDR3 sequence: CATSRDEVLVLRSGYEQYF. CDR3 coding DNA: TGTGCCACCAGCAGAGATGAGGTACTAGTTCTGCGGTCTGGTTACGAGCAGTACTTC.